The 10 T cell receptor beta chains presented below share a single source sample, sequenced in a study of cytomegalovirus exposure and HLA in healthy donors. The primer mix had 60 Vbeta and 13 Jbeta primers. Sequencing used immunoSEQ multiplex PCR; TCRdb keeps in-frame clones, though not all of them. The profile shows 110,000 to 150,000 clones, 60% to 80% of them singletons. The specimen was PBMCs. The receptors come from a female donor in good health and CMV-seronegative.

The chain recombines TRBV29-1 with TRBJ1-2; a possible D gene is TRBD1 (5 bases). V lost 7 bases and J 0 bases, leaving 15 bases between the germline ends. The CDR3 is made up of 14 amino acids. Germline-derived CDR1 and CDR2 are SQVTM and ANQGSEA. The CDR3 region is CSAAGGGSNYGYTF. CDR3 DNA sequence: TGCAGCGCCGCCGGGGGAGGGTCTAACTATGGCTACACCTTC.

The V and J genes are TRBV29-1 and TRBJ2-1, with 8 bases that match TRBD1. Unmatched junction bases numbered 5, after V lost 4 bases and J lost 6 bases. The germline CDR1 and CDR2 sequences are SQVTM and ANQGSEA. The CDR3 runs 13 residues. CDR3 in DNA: TGCAGCGTTGTCGTACAGGGGGTCAATGAGCAGTTCTTC. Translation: CSVVVQGVNEQFF.

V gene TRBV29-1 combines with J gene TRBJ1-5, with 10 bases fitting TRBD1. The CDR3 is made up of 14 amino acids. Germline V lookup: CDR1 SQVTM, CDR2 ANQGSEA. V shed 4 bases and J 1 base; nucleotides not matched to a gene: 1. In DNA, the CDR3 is TGCAGCGTTGGACAGGGGGCCAGCAATCAGCCCCAGCATTTT. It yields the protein CSVGQGASNQPQHF.

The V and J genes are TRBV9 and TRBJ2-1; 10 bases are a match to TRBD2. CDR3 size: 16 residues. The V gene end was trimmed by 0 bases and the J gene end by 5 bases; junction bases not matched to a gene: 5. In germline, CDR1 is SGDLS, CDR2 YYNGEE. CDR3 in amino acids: CASSVGTLAGDNEQFF. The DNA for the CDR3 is TGTGCCAGCAGCGTAGGGACCCTAGCGGGAGACAATGAGCAGTTCTTC.

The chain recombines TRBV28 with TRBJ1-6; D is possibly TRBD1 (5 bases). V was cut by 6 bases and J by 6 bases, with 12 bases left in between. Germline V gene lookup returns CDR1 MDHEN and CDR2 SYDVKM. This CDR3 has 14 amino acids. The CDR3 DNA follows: TGTGCCAGCAGGATGACAGTTCCTAATTCACCCCTCCACTTT. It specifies CASRMTVPNSPLHF.

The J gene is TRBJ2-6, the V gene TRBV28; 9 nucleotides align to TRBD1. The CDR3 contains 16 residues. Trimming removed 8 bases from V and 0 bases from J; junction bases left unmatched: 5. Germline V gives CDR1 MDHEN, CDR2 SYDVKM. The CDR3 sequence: CASGTGLLSGANVLTF. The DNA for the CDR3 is TGTGCCAGCGGGACAGGGCTCCTCTCTGGGGCCAACGTCCTGACTTTC.

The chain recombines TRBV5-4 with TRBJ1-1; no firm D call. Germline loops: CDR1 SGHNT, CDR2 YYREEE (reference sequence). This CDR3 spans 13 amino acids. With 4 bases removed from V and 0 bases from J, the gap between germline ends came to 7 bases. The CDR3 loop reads CASSLSLNTEAFF. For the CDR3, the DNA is TGTGCCAGCAGCCTCTCTTTGAACACTGAAGCTTTCTTT.

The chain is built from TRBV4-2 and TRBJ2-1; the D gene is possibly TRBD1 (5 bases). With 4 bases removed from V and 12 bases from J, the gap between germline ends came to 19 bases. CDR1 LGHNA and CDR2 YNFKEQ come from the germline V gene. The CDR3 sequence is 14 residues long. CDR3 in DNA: TGTGCCAGCAGCCTTCTCAAGGGGCTCTCAGGGCAGTTCTTC. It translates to CASSLLKGLSGQFF.

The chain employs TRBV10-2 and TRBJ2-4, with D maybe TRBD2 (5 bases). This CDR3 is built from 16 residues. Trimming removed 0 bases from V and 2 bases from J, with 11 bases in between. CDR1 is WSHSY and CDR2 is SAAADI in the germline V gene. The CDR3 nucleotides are TGCGCCAGCAGTGAGTCGATCGGGGTTTCCAAAAACATTCAGTACTTC. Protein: CASSESIGVSKNIQYF.

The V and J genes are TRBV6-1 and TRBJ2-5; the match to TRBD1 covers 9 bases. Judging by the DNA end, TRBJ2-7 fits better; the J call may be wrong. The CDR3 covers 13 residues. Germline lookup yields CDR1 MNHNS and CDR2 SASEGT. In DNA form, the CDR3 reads TGTGCCAGCAGAGGACAGGGGTCGCACGAGCAGTACTTC. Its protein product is CASRGQGSHEQYF.